This entry lists 13 T cell receptor beta chains sequenced from one sample in a study of cytomegalovirus exposure and HLA in healthy donors. The PCR ran on 60 Vbeta and 13 Jbeta primers. TCRdb keeps only in-frame clones here, not all; method: immunoSEQ multiplex PCR. This repertoire shows 200,000 to 250,000 clones, 85% found once; its top ten account for 1% to 1.5%. Source material: PBMCs. The origin of the receptors is a human donor in good health.

Details on this clone: The junction departs from the called germline gene at one end, perhaps through a read error. CDR3 in amino acids: CSSSRSGRGYEQYF. The CDR3, as DNA: TGTTCCAGCAGCCGGAGCGGGAGGGGGTACGAGCAGTACTTC. The chain joins TRBV7-9 to TRBJ2-7, with 10 bases matching TRBD2. The germline V gene encodes CDR1 SEHNR and CDR2 FQNEAQ (reference sequence). CDR3 length equals 14 residues.

The chain joins TRBV5-5 to TRBJ2-7; 9 nucleotides line up with TRBD2. The ends lost 0 bases at V and 2 bases at J; junction bases unmatched: 3. CDR3 size: 15 residues. Germline CDR1 SGHKS, CDR2 YYEKEE (reference sequence). The CDR3 reads CASSLVASGTYEQYF. The CDR3 coding sequence is TGTGCCAGCAGCTTGGTCGCTAGCGGGACCTACGAGCAGTACTTC.

The chain has TRBV7-3 and TRBJ2-1, with D perhaps TRBD2 (6 bases). The germline V gene has CDR1 SGHTA and CDR2 FQGTGA. This CDR3 contains 15 residues. V shed 3 bases and J shed 7 bases, with 16 bases lying between them. Here the CDR3 reads CASSLIGGLGNEQFF. In DNA form, the CDR3 reads TGTGCCAGCAGCTTGATCGGGGGACTGGGTAATGAGCAGTTCTTC.

CDR3 DNA sequence: TGCGCCAGCAAGGGGGACAGGGCCAGCGGGGAGCTGTTTTTT. It translates to CASKGDRASGELFF. This chain joins TRBV5-1 and TRBJ2-2, with 9 bases that match TRBD1. CDR3 length: 14 residues. The V gene's germline CDR1 is SGHRS and CDR2 YFSETQ. The V and J ends lost 6 bases and 7 bases, in that order; junction bases with no gene match: 7.

Concerning this clone: Compared with germline, one end of the junction differs, possibly owing to a read error. The CDR3 coding sequence is TGTGCTAGCAGCTTAGCATCGACACCATCCGAGCAGTACTTC. Translated, it gives CASSLASTPSEQYF. The chain combines TRBV7-7 with TRBJ2-7; D is undetermined. Germline CDR1 is SSHAT and CDR2 is FNYEAQ (reference sequence). The CDR3 has 14 residues.

This chain joins TRBV6-1 and TRBJ2-1; 12 bases line up with TRBD2. The CDR3 runs 18 residues. The J segment lost 1 base and the V segment lost 4 bases, leaving 8 bases of the junction unmatched. Germline V gene data show CDR1 as MNHNS and CDR2 as SASEGT. The CDR3 spells CASSASSGRARSYNEQFF. The CDR3 bases are TGTGCCAGCAGTGCGTCTAGCGGGAGGGCCAGGTCCTACAATGAGCAGTTCTTC.

This sequence joins TRBV7-8 and TRBJ2-7; D is perhaps TRBD2 (5 bases). The CDR3 runs 16 residues. V lost 1 base to trimming and J lost 7 bases, with 20 bases between them. Germline assignment: CDR1 SGHVS and CDR2 FQNEAQ. CDR3 loop: CASSLENLVAGREQYF. The CDR3 DNA sequence: TGTGCCAGCAGCTTAGAGAACCTAGTCGCGGGTCGGGAGCAGTACTTC.

The chain has TRBV6-5 and TRBJ2-2; perhaps TRBD2 as D (5 bases). V lost 2 bases to trimming and J lost 4 bases, with 8 bases between them. CDR1 MNHEY and CDR2 SVGAGI come from the germline V gene. This CDR3 is 14 amino acids long. The CDR3 DNA sequence: TGTGCCAGCAGTTACCAGCGGAGCACCGGGGAGCTGTTTTTT. It is translated as CASSYQRSTGELFF.

The V gene is TRBV10-3, the J gene TRBJ1-3; 7 nucleotides align to TRBD1. The trim removed 6 bases at V and 4 bases at J, leaving 6 bases unmatched. From germline, CDR1 is ENHRY and CDR2 SYGVKD. The CDR3 spans 14 residues. Here the CDR3 DNA reads TGTGCCATCAGCGCTACAGGGGACGGAAACACCATATATTTT. Translation gives CAISATGDGNTIYF.

This clone was recorded only once. The chain is built from TRBV13 and TRBJ2-1, with D perhaps TRBD1 (6 bases). V was pared by 5 bases and J by 5 bases, with 16 bases between. Germline V gives CDR1 PRHDT, CDR2 FYEKMQ (reference sequence). The CDR3 runs to 15 residues. The CDR3 DNA reads as TGTGCCAGCAGCGCCGACAGGTTCGTTGACAATGAGCAGTTCTTC. It yields the protein CASSADRFVDNEQFF.

Only one count was recorded for this clone. This chain joins TRBV7-3 and TRBJ2-6; tentatively, D is TRBD2 (5 bases). The germline V gene encodes CDR1 SGHTA and CDR2 FQGTGA. V lost 4 bases and J 0 bases, leaving 19 bases between the germline ends. The CDR3 length is 19 residues. The CDR3: CASSSAPPGSNSGANVLTF. DNA for the CDR3: TGTGCCAGCAGCTCCGCCCCGCCGGGATCGAACTCTGGGGCCAACGTCCTGACTTTC.

The rearrangement links TRBV4-2 to TRBJ1-2; D is unclear. Germline loops: CDR1 LGHNA, CDR2 YNFKEQ. With 0 bases removed from V and 4 bases from J, the gap between germline ends came to 12 bases. CDR3 length: 15 residues. The CDR3 spells CASSQDLEGGYGYTF. The DNA for the CDR3 is TGTGCCAGCAGCCAAGATCTCGAGGGTGGCTATGGCTACACCTTC.

This chain connects TRBV30 to TRBJ2-7; 7 bases line up with TRBD2. Losses at the gene ends were 0 bases for V and 4 bases for J; bases not matched to a gene: 3. Germline V gene sequence: CDR1 GTSNPN, CDR2 SVGIG (reference sequence). This CDR3 has 13 residues. DNA of the CDR3: TGTGCCTGGAGTGTCTCTAGCGGATACGAGCAGTACTTC. It yields the protein CAWSVSSGYEQYF.